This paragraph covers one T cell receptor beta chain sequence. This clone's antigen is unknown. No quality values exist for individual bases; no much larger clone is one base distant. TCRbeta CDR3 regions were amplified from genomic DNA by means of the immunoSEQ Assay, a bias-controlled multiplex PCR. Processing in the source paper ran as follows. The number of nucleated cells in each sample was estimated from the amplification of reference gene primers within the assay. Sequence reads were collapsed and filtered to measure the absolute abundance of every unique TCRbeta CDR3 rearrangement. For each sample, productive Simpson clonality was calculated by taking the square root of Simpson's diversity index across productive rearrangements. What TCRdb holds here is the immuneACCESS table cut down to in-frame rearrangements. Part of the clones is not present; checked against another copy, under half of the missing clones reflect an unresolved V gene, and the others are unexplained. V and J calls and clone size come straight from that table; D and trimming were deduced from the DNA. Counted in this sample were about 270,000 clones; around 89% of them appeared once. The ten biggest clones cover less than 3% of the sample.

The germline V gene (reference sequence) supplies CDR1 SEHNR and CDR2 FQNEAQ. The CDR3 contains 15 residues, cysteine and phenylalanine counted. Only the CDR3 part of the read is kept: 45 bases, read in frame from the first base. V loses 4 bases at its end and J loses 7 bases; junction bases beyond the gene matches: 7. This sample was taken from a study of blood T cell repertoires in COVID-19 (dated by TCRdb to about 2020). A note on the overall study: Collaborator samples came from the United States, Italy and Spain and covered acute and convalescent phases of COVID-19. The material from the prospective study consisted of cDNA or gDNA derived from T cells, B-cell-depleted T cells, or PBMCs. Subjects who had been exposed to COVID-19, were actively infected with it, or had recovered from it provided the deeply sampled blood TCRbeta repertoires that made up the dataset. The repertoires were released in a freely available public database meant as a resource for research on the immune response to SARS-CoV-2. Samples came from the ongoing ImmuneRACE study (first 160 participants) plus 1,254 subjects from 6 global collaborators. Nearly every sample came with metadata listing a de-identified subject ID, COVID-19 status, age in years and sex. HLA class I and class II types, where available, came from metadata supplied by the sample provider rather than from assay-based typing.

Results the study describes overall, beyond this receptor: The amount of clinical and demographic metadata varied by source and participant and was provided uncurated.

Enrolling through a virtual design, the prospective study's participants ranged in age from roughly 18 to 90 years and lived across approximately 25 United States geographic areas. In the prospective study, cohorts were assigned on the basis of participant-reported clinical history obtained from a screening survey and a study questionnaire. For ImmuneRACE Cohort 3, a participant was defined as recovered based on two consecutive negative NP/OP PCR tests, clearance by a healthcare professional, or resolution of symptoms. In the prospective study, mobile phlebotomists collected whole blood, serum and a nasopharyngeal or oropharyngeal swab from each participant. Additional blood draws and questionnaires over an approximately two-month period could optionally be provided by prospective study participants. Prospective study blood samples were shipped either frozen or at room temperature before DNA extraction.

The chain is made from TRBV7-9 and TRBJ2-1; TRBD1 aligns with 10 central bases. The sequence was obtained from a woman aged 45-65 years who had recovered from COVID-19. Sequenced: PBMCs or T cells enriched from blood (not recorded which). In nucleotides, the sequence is TGTGCCAGCAGCTGGGGGACAGGGGATAAGAATGAGCAGTTCTTC. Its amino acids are CASSWGTGDKNEQFF.